The present TCR beta chain was sequenced within a study of blood T cell repertoires in COVID-19. Original processing methods: Amplification of reference gene primers provided the estimated nucleated cell counts. This table comes from immunoSEQ multiplex PCR, and its TCRdb copy is limited to in-frame clones, with some not included. V, J and clone size are taken as reported in that table, and D and trimming were inferred from the DNA itself. The sample gives about 190,000 clones, around 89% of which show up once; 0.62% is in the top ten. The CDR3 is made up of 16 amino acids. V trimming: 2 bases; J trimming: 4 bases; junction bases outside the gene matches: 11. Germline V CDR1 and CDR2: KGHSH, LQKENI.

The sample comprised peripheral blood. V usage is TRBV18 and J usage is TRBJ2-7, with 7 bases fitting TRBD1. This clonotype was obtained from a man aged 50 or older with acute or convalescent COVID-19. The CDR3 region has the DNA TGTGCCAGCTCACCAACTGACAGGGTTGGGGGATACGAGCAGTACTTC. Amino acid sequence: CASSPTDRVGGYEQYF.